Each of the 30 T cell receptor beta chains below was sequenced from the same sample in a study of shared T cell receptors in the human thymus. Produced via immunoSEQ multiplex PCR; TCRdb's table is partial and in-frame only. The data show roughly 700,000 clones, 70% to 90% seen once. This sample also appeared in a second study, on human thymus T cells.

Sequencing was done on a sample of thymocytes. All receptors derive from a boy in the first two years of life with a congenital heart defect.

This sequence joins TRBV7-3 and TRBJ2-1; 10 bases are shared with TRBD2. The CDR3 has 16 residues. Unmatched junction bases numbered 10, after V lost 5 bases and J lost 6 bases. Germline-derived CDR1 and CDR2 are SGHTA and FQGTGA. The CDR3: CASSDNPSGRVNEQFF. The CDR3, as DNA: TGTGCCAGCAGCGATAACCCCAGCGGGAGGGTCAATGAGCAGTTCTTC.

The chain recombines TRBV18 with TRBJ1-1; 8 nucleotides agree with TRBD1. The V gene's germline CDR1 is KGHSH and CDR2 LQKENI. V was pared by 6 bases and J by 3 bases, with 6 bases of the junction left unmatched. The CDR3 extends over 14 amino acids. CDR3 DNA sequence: TGTGCCAGCTCCTGTTTGGACAGGGACACTGAAGCTTTCTTT. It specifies CASSCLDRDTEAFF.

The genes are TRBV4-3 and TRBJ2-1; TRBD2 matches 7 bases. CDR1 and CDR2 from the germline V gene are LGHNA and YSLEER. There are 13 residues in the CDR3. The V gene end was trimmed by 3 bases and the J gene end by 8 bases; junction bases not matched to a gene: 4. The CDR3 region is CASSHRTRDEQFF. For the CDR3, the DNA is TGCGCCAGCAGCCACCGGACTAGGGATGAGCAGTTCTTC.

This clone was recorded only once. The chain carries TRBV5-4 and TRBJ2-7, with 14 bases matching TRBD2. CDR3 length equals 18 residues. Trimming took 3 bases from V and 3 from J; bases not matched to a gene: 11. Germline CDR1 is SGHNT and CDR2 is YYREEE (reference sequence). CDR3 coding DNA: TGTGCCAGCAGCTCTCTGGGACTAGCGGGAGTCTCTTTCTACGAGCAGTACTTC. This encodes CASSSLGLAGVSFYEQYF.

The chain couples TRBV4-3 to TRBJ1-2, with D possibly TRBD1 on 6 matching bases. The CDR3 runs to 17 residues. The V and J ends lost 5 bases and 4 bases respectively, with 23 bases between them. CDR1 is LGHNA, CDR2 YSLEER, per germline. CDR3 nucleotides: TGCGCCAGCAGCAAAAGGGGGTCCACGTCAGGTAGCTATGGCTACACCTTC. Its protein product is CASSKRGSTSGSYGYTF.

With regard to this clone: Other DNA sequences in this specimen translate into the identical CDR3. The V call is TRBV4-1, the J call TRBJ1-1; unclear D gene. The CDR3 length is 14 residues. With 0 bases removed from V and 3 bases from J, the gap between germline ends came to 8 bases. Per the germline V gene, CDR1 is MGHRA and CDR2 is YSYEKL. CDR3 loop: CASSQDRGDTEAFF. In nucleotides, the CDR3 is TGCGCCAGCAGCCAAGATCGGGGAGACACTGAAGCTTTCTTT.

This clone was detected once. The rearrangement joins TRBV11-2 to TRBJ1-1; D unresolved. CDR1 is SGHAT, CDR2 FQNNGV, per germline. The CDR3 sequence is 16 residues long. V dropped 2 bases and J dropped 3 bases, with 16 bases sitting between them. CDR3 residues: CASSLPVFLGDTEAFF. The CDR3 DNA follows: TGTGCCAGCAGCTTACCCGTCTTCCTGGGCGACACTGAAGCTTTCTTT.

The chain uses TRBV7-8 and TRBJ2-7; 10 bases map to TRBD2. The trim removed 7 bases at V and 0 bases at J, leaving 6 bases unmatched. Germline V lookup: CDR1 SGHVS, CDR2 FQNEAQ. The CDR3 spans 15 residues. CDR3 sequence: CASTDLAGVSYEQYF. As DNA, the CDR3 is TGTGCCAGCACCGATCTAGCGGGAGTCTCCTACGAGCAGTACTTC.

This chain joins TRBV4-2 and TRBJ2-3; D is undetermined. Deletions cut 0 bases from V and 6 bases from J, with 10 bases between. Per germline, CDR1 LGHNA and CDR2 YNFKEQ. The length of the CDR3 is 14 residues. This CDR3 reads CASSQESSADTQYF. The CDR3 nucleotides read TGTGCCAGCAGCCAAGAGAGCTCCGCCGATACGCAGTATTTT.

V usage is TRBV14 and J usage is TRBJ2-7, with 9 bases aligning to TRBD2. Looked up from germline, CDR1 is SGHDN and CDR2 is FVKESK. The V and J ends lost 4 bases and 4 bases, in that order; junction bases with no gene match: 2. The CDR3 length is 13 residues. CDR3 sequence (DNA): TGTGCCAGCAGCCCCGGACTAGCGTACGAGCAGTACTTC. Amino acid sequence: CASSPGLAYEQYF.

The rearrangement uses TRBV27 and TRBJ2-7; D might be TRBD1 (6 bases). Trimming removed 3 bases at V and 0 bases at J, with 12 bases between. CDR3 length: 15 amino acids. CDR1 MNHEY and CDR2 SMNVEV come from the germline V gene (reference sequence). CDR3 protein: CASSFRQVRSYEQYF. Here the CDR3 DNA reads TGTGCCAGCAGTTTCAGACAGGTACGCTCCTACGAGCAGTACTTC.

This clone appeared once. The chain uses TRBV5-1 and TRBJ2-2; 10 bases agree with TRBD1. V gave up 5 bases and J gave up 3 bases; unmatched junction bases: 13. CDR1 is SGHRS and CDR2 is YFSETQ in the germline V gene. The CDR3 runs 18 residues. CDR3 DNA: TGCGCCAGCAGACATGTCCGGGACAGGGGCGTTTACACCGGGGAGCTGTTTTTT. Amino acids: CASRHVRDRGVYTGELFF.

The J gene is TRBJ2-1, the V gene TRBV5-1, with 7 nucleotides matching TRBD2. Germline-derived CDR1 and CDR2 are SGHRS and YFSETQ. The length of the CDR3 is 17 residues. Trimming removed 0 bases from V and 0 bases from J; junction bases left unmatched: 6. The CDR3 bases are TGCGCCAGCAGCTTGGCCCTAGCGGAAACCTCCTACAATGAGCAGTTCTTC. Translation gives CASSLALAETSYNEQFF.

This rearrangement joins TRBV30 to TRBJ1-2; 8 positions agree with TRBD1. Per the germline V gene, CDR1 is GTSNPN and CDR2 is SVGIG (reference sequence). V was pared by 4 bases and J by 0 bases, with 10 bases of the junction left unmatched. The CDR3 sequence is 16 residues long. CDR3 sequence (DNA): TGTGCCTGGAAAAAAAACAGGGGGGCCACTAACTATGGCTACACCTTC. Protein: CAWKKNRGATNYGYTF.

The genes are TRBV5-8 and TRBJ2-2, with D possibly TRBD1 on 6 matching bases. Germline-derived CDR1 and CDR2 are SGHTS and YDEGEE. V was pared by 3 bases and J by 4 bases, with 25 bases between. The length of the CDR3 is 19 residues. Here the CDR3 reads CASSYPDPGHWTFTGELFF. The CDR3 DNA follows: TGTGCCAGCAGCTACCCTGACCCGGGACACTGGACGTTCACCGGGGAGCTGTTTTTT.

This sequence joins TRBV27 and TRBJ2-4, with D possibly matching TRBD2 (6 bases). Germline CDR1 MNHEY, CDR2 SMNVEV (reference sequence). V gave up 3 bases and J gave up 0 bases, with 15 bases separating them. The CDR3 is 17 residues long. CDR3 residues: CASSFGSQGLAKNIQYF. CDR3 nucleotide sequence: TGTGCCAGCAGTTTCGGTAGTCAGGGACTAGCCAAAAACATTCAGTACTTC.

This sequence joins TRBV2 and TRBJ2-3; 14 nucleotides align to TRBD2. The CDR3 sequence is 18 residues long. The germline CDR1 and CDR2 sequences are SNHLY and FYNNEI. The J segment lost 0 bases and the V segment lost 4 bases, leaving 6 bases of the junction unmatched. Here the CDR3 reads CASSARLAGGPSTDTQYF. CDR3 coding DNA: TGTGCCAGCAGTGCCAGACTAGCGGGAGGGCCGAGCACAGATACGCAGTATTTT.

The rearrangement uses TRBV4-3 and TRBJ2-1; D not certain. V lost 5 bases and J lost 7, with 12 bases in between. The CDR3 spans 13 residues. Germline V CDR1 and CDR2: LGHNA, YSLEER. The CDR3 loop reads CASSGALENEQFF. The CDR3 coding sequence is TGCGCCAGCAGCGGAGCTTTGGAGAATGAGCAGTTCTTC.

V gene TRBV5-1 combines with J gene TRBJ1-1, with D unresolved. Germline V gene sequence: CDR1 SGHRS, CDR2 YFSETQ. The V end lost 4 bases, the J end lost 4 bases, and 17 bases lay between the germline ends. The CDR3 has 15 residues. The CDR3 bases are TGCGCCAGCAGCCTAAGGCGGCAGGAGGGCACTGAAGCTTTCTTT. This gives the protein CASSLRRQEGTEAFF.

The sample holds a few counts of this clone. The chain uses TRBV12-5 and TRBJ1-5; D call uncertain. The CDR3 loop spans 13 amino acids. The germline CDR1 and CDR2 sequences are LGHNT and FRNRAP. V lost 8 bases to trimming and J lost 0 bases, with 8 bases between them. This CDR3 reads CASQAYSNQPQHF. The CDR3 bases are TGTGCTAGTCAGGCATATAGCAATCAGCCCCAGCATTTT.

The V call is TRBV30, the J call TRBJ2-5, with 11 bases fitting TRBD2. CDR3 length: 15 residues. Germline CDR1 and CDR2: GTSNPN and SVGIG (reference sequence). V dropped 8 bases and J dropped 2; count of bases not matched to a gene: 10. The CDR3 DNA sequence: TGTGCCGTAAGGGTAGCGGGAGGGCGACAAGAGACCCAGTACTTC. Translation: CAVRVAGGRQETQYF.

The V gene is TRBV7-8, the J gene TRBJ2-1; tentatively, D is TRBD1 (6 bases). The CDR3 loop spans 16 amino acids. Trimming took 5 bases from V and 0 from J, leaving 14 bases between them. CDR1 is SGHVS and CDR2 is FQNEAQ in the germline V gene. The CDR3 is CASSPMDRLSYNEQFF. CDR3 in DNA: TGTGCCAGCAGCCCGATGGACAGACTCTCCTACAATGAGCAGTTCTTC.

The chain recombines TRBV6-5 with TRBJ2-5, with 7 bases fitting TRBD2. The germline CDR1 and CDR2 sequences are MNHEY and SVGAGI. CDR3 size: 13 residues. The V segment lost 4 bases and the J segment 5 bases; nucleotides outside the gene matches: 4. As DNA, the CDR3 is TGTGCCAGCAGTTCCGTGGGAGGGGAGACCCAGTACTTC. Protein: CASSSVGGETQYF.

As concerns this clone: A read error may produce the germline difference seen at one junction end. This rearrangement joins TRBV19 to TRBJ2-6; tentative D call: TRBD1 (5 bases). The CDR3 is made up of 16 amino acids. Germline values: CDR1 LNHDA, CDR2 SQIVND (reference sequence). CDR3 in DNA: TGTGCCAGTAGTATAGATGTAAGCTCTGGGGCCAATGTCCTGACTTTC. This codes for CASSIDVSSGANVLTF.

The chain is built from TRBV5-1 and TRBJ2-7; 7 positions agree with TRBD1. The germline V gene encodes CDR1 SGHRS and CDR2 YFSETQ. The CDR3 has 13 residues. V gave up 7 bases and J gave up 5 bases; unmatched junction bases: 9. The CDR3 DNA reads TGCGCCAGCGCCCGAGACAGGGTCCACGAGCAGTACTTC. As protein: CASARDRVHEQYF.

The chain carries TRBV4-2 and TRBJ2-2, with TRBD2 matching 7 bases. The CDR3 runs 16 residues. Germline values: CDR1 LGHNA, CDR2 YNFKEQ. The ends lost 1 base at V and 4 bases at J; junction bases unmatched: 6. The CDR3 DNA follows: TGTGCCAGCAGCCAAGGTTTCAGCGGGGCCACCGGGGAGCTGTTTTTT. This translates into CASSQGFSGATGELFF.

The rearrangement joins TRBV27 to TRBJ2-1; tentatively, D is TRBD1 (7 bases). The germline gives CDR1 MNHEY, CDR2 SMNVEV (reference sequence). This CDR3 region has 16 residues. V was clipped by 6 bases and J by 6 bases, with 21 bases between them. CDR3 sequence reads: CASRTKGQGGPNEQFF. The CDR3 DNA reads TGTGCCAGCAGGACAAAAGGGCAGGGGGGCCCCAATGAGCAGTTCTTC.

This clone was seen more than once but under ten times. In DNA form, the CDR3 reads TGTGCCAGCAGTTACCGACAGGGAGATTCACCCCTCCACTTT. It codes for CASSYRQGDSPLHF. The rearrangement uses TRBV6-6 and TRBJ1-6; 7 positions match TRBD1. In germline, CDR1 is MNHNY, CDR2 SVGAGI (reference sequence). This CDR3 has 14 residues. Germline trimming cut 2 bases from V and 8 bases from J; bases unmatched to any gene: 3.

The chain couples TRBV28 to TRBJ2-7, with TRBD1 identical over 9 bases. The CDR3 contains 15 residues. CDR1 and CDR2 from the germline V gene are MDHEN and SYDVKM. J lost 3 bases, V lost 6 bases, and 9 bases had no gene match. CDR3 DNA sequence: TGTGCCAGCAGCTCCGGGACAGGGAAGGGCTACGAGCAGTACTTC. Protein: CASSSGTGKGYEQYF. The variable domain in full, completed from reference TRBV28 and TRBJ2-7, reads DVKVTQSSRYLVKRTGEKVFLECVQDMDHENMFWYRQDPGLGLRLIYFSYDVKMKEKGDIPEGYSVSREKKERFSLILESASTNQTSMYLCASSSGTGKGYEQYFGPGTRLTVT.

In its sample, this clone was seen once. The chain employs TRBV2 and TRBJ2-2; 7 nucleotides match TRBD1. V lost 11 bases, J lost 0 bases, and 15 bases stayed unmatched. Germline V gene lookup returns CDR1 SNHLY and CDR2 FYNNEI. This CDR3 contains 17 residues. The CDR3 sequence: CAQHRDSLGPNTGELFF. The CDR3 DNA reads TGTGCCCAGCATCGGGACAGCCTTGGCCCGAACACCGGGGAGCTGTTTTTT.